Described below is a single TCR beta chain sequence and its context. Its binding antigen is unknown. Base qualities are missing; no much larger clone stands one base away. One collaborating source in Seattle enrolled patients while the patients were actively infected and followed the patients over time throughout the course of disease. Whole blood was collected in K2EDTA tubes by collaborating institutions according to the institutions' own protocols. For TCRbeta analysis, collaborator samples were shipped as frozen whole blood, as isolated PBMCs, or as DNA extracted from either sample type. The sample belongs to a study of blood T cell repertoires in COVID-19 (dated by TCRdb to 2018 to 2021). For the study in its entirety: Samples from collaborators originated in the United States, Italy and Spain and spanned both the acute and convalescent phases of COVID-19. The material from the prospective study consisted of cDNA or gDNA derived from T cells, B-cell-depleted T cells, or PBMCs. The dataset comprised deeply sampled blood TCRbeta repertoires from subjects exposed to, actively infected with, or recovered from COVID-19. The repertoires were released in a freely available public database intended as a resource for research on the immune response to SARS-CoV-2. Samples came from the ongoing ImmuneRACE study (first 160 participants) plus 1,254 subjects from 6 global collaborators. Nearly every sample came with metadata listing a de-identified subject ID, COVID-19 status, age in years and sex. Where available, HLA class I and class II types were taken from metadata supplied by the sample provider and were not determined by assay-based typing.

Study-level results and caveats: The amount of clinical and demographic metadata varied by source and participant and was provided uncurated.

The immunoSEQ Assay, a bias-controlled multiplex PCR, was used to amplify TCRbeta CDR3 regions from genomic DNA. The authors processed their data as follows. Nucleated cell counts per sample were estimated from amplification of reference gene primers within the assay. Sequence reads were collapsed and filtered to measure the absolute abundance of every unique TCRbeta CDR3 rearrangement. For each sample, productive Simpson clonality was calculated as the square root of Simpson's diversity index across productive rearrangements. TCRdb limited this immuneACCESS table to in-frame rearrangements with V and J called. A share of clones is missing; checked studies link under half to unresolved V genes, and the rest is unexplained. V, J and clone size derive from that table, while D and trimming were established from the DNA sequence. A total of roughly 160,000 clones appear in this sample, approximately 85% of them only once. The ten largest clonotypes hold under 7% of the sample.

The clonotype was recovered from a woman between 50 and 59 years old with COVID-19, enrolled during active disease. Sequencing was done on a sample of peripheral blood.

Read as DNA, the sequence is TGTGCCAGCAGCGTCCCGGAGTTACGAGGGCCGGTCGGGGAGACCCAGTACTTC. This is translated as CASSVPELRGPVGETQYF. The sequence is built from TRBV7-6 and TRBJ2-5, with TRBD2 perhaps the D gene, on 5 matching bases. CDR1 is given as SGHVS and CDR2 as FNYEAQ, both from the germline V gene. CDR3 length: 18 amino acids, cysteine to phenylalanine. CDR3 DNA is the only sequence kept; it has 54 bases, read in frame from the first base. Between the V and J ends, shortened by 5 bases and 5 bases respectively, the junction contains 27 bases.